This passage covers 8 T cell receptor beta chains from one sample sequenced in a study of cytotoxic CD8 clonotypes in ibrutinib-treated CLL. Clones were sequenced by immunoSEQ multiplex PCR, and TCRdb holds only the in-frame ones, with some missing. The profile shows some 200,000 clones, more than 75% of them singletons. The source was PBMCs, collected after 12 months of ibrutinib treatment. Receptors originate from a human donor with chronic lymphocytic leukemia.

The chain has TRBV7-9 and TRBJ1-1; 8 bases line up with TRBD1. The CDR3 has 17 residues. Germline values: CDR1 SEHNR, CDR2 FQNEAQ (reference sequence). J gave up 4 bases and V 6 bases, and 16 bases lay outside the gene matches. The CDR3 DNA reads as TGTGCCAGCAGGTTTCCCCCCGGGCAGGGGGCTCGCACTGAAGCTTTCTTT. Encoded protein: CASRFPPGQGARTEAFF.

This rearrangement joins TRBV11-2 to TRBJ1-3; perhaps TRBD1 as D (6 bases). CDR3 length equals 16 residues. Trimming left V 6 bases short and J 0 bases short, with 15 bases between. The germline gives CDR1 SGHAT, CDR2 FQNNGV. CDR3 DNA: TGTGCCAGCAGTCCTCAGGGGCGCAGCTCTGGAAACACCATATATTTT. As protein: CASSPQGRSSGNTIYF.

This clone was counted between two and nine times. The rearrangement links TRBV11-1 to TRBJ2-7, with a tentative D call TRBD2 (5 bases). Trimming cost V 3 bases and J 3 bases, with 12 bases left between them. Per the germline V gene, CDR1 is SGHAT and CDR2 is FQDESV (reference sequence). CDR3 size: 14 residues. The CDR3 DNA sequence: TGTGCCAGCAGCTTGGGAGCCGAACACTACGAGCAGTACTTC. Protein sequence: CASSLGAEHYEQYF.

The chain couples TRBV11-2 to TRBJ1-2, with D possibly TRBD1 on 5 matching bases. CDR1 and CDR2 (germline): SGHAT, FQNNGV. The CDR3 consists of 14 residues. Trimming left V 4 bases short and J 4 bases short, with 13 bases between. CDR3 amino acids: CASSSLDSLYGYTF. The CDR3 DNA reads as TGTGCCAGCAGCTCCCTTGACAGCCTCTATGGCTACACCTTC.

The rearrangement uses TRBV5-1 and TRBJ1-5, with 7 bases that match TRBD1. Germline CDR1 SGHRS, CDR2 YFSETQ. This CDR3 spans 14 amino acids. V was pared by 3 bases and J by 2 bases, with 2 bases of the junction left unmatched. The CDR3 region is CASSSGGGNQPQHF. CDR3 sequence (DNA): TGCGCCAGCAGCTCAGGGGGTGGCAATCAGCCCCAGCATTTT.

DNA for the CDR3: TGTGCCAGCAGCCTAATGATGGGGGATGAGACCCAGTACTTC. It codes for CASSLMMGDETQYF. This chain connects TRBV7-9 to TRBJ2-5; D assignment may be TRBD1 or TRBD2 (5 bases each). V was pared by 5 bases and J by 5 bases, with 15 bases between. The CDR3 length is 14 residues. Germline CDR1 and CDR2: SEHNR and FQNEAQ (reference sequence).

This clone was detected only once. The DNA of the CDR3 is TGTGCCAGCATAAAGCCCAGAGAGACCCAGTACTTC. It yields the protein CASIKPRETQYF. The chain uses TRBV9 and TRBJ2-5; no reliable D call. The CDR3 is made up of 12 amino acids. Trimming removed 6 bases at V and 4 bases at J, with 10 bases between. The V gene's germline CDR1 is SGDLS and CDR2 YYNGEE. The full variable domain, completed using reference TRBV9 and TRBJ2-5, is DSGVTQTPKHLITATGQRVTLRCSPRSGDLSVYWYQQSLDQGLQFLIQYYNGEERAKGNILERFSAQQFPDLHSELNLSSLELGDSALYFCASIKPRETQYFGPGTRLLVL.

This clone showed up just a few times. The J gene is TRBJ1-2, the V gene TRBV28, with 7 nucleotides matching TRBD1. CDR3 length: 11 residues. The germline CDR1 and CDR2 sequences are MDHEN and SYDVKM. J lost 8 bases, V lost 11 bases, and 8 bases had no gene match. CDR3 sequence reads: CAEGQGGGYTF. In DNA, the CDR3 is TGTGCCGAGGGGCAGGGGGGCGGCTACACCTTC.